This record covers a single TCR beta chain. The repertoire was sequenced with immunoSEQ multiplex PCR; TCRdb's copy has only in-frame clones and lacks some. The table records roughly 160,000 clones, about 84% of them present only once. This entry belongs to a study of blood T cell repertoires in COVID-19. V gave up 6 bases and J gave up 5 bases; unmatched junction bases: 2. The CDR3 loop spans 12 amino acids. CDR1 and CDR2 from the germline V gene are SNHLY and FYNNEI. The chain has TRBV2 and TRBJ1-2, with 8 bases identical to TRBD1. The sequenced sample was PBMCs or T cells enriched from blood (not recorded which). This TCR came from a woman in her thirties or forties with acute COVID-19. CDR3 nucleotide sequence: TGTGCCAGCAGGCAGGGGGCTTATGGCTACACCTTC. Its protein is CASRQGAYGYTF.